This TCR beta chain appears in the sequencing data of a study of PD-L1 blockade in urothelial cancer. Study information: The patients had undergone anywhere from 0 to 3 prior chemotherapy regimens. Each blood sample yielded a median of roughly 140,000 T cells.

Spiking each PCR with synthetic TCR analog templates was performed. Only in-frame clones appear in the TCRdb table, and some are missing; sequencing was by immunoSEQ multiplex PCR. Here the sample spans about 84,000 clones, roughly 82% being singletons. Germline CDR1 LNHDA, CDR2 SQIVND (reference sequence). This CDR3 is 15 amino acids long. V lost 10 bases, J lost 1 base, and 9 bases stayed unmatched. V usage is TRBV19 and J usage is TRBJ1-4, with 7 nucleotides matching TRBD1. The material was PBMCs, obtained around atezolizumab (anti-PD-L1) treatment. The clonotype was recovered from a man aged 70-80 years with urothelial cancer. The CDR3 sequence is CATAVRQGTNEKLFF. CDR3 DNA sequence: TGTGCCACTGCCGTTAGACAGGGAACTAATGAAAAACTGTTTTTT.